The entry that follows covers one T cell receptor (beta chain) sequence. Its matching antigen is unknown. This sample is part of a study of identical twins. General study findings and limits: The presence of invariant MAIT and iNKT cells could partly confound analyses of zero-insertion sequences.

TCRdb analysed the 5' RACE reads with MiXCR anew, one entry per CDR3 protein. The table records about 690,000 distinct CDR3 sequences, roughly 6% of them present only once. Germline-derived CDR1 and CDR2 are LNHDA and SQIVND (reference sequence). The CDR3 runs 16 residues. Trimming at V came to 5 bases and at J to 3 bases, leaving 12 bases not matched to a gene. The origin of this receptor is a man aged 18 to 29 in good health. The V call is TRBV19, the J call TRBJ1-1; 7 bases map to TRBD1. The sample taken for sequencing was naive T cells sorted from blood. This chain's CDR3 is CASSPGWAGGDTEAFF. CDR3 nucleotide sequence: TGTGCCAGTAGTCCCGGTTGGGCAGGGGGTGACACTGAAGCTTTCTTT.